This paragraph covers one T cell receptor beta chain sequence. It has no known antigen specificity. Base qualities are not at hand, and no much larger clone is one base apart. TCRbeta CDR3 regions were amplified from genomic DNA using the immunoSEQ Assay, a bias-controlled multiplex PCR. In the paper's pipeline: Nucleated cell counts per sample were estimated from amplification of reference gene primers within the assay. To quantify the absolute abundance of each unique TCRbeta CDR3 rearrangement, sequence reads were collapsed and filtered. For each sample, productive Simpson clonality was calculated by taking the square root of Simpson's diversity index across productive rearrangements. TCRdb took this table from immuneACCESS and kept in-frame rearrangements with V and J called. Such tables lack part of the clones; where checked against another copy, unresolved V genes explain under half of the gap, and the rest is unexplained. That table is the source of V, J and clone size, and D and trimming were worked out from the DNA. Here the sample has 200,000 to 250,000 clones; about 90% occur a single time. Together, the top ten hold 3.1% of the sample.

Trimming removed 5 bases from V and 3 bases from J, leaving 11 bases between the germline ends. According to the germline V gene, CDR1 reads SGHDT and CDR2 reads YYEEEE. From the cysteine through the phenylalanine, the CDR3 covers 13 amino acids. Only the CDR3 DNA stays, 39 bases, in frame from base 1. This record belongs to a study of blood T cell repertoires in COVID-19 (dated by TCRdb to the early 2020s). Broadly, across the study: Recovered participants in ImmuneRACE Cohort 3 were defined as having two consecutive negative NP/OP PCR tests, clearance from a healthcare professional, or resolution of symptoms. The collaborator samples originated in the United States, Italy and Spain and spanned the acute and convalescent phases of COVID-19. The material from the prospective study consisted of cDNA or gDNA derived from T cells, B-cell-depleted T cells, or PBMCs. Subjects who had been exposed to COVID-19, were actively infected with it, or had recovered from it provided the deeply sampled blood TCRbeta repertoires that made up the dataset. The repertoires were released in a freely available public database intended as a resource for research on the immune response to SARS-CoV-2. Samples were obtained from the ongoing ImmuneRACE study (first 160 participants) and from about 1,300 subjects provided by 6 global collaborators. The sample metadata nearly always contained a de-identified subject ID, COVID-19 status, age in years and sex. Where available, HLA class I and class II types were taken from metadata supplied by the sample provider and were not determined by assay-based typing.

The study at large found these results: The quantity of clinical and demographic metadata differed by source and by participant and was supplied without curation.

Participants in the prospective study were enrolled through a virtual design, were aged 18 to 89 years, and lived in about 25 United States geographic areas. In the prospective study, cohorts were assigned on the basis of participant-reported clinical history obtained from a screening survey and a study questionnaire. Each participant in the prospective study had whole blood, serum and a nasopharyngeal or oropharyngeal swab collected by mobile phlebotomists. Over an approximately 2-month period, participants in the prospective study had the option of providing additional blood draws and questionnaires. Before DNA extraction, prospective study blood samples were shipped either frozen or at room temperature.

This receptor chain uses TRBV5-6 and TRBJ1-2; the D gene identity is not certain. This TCR was recovered from a woman in her fifties or sixties in a cohort exposed to, infected with or recovered from COVID-19 (not recorded which). The sequenced sample consisted of PBMCs or T cells enriched from blood (not recorded which). The CDR3 corresponds to CASRRDTHYGYTF. Here is the DNA: TGTGCCAGCAGACGTGACACCCACTATGGCTACACCTTC.